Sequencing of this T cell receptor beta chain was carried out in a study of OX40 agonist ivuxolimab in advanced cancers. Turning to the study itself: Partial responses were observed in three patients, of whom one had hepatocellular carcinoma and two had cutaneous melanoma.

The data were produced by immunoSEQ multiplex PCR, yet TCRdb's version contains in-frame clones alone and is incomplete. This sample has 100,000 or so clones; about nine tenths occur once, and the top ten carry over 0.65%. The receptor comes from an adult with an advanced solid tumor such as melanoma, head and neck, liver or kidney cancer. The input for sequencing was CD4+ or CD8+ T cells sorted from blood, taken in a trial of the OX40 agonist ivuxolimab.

This CDR3 is CASSLPSGRAGNTGELFF. The CDR3 bases are TGTGCCAGCAGTTTACCTAGCGGGAGGGCGGGGAACACCGGGGAGCTGTTTTTT. V and J are TRBV28 and TRBJ2-2; 12 bases map to TRBD2. This CDR3 region has 18 residues. Germline loops: CDR1 MDHEN, CDR2 SYDVKM. Trimming at V came to 2 bases and at J to 1 base, leaving 5 bases not matched to a gene.